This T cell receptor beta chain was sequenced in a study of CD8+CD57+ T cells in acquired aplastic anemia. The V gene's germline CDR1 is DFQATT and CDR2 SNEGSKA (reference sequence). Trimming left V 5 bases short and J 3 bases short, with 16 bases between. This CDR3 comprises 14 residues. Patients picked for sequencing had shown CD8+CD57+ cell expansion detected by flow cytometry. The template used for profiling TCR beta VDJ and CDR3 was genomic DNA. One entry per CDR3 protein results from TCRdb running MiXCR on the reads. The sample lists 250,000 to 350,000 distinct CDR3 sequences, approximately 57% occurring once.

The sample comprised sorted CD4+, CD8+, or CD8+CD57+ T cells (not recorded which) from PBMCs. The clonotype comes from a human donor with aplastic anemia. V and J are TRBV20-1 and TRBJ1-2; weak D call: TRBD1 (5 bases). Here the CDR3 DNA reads TGCAGTGCTCCTCTTTTGGGGCTGGACTATGGCTACACCTTC. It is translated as CSAPLLGLDYGYTF.